What follows are 8 T cell receptor beta chains derived from one specimen sequenced in a study of CD8+ T cells in alopecia areata. The sequencing template was cDNA reverse transcribed from extracted RNA. Data came from immunoSEQ multiplex PCR; TCRdb stores just in-frame clones and leaves some out. The sample carries 85,000 to 95,000 clones, around 71% recorded once. Treatment reported: oral pan-JAK inhibitor, 5-10 mg twice daily. Sequencing was performed on CD8+ T cells sorted from blood, taken at approximately week 45, from a patient treated with tofacitinib. Receptors were obtained from a human donor with alopecia areata.

This clone has more than one count but fewer than ten. The chain uses TRBV5-8 and TRBJ2-7, with 12 bases aligning to TRBD1. The CDR3 runs 15 residues. From germline, CDR1 is SGHTS and CDR2 YDEGEE. The V and J ends lost 1 base and 2 bases, in that order; junction bases with no gene match: 1. The CDR3 here is CASSLRDRGPYEQYF. DNA for the CDR3: TGTGCCAGCAGCTTGAGGGACAGGGGGCCCTACGAGCAGTACTTC.

This clone was seen a single time. The junction and the germline gene differ at one end; a read error may be behind it. This chain connects TRBV25-1 to TRBJ2-7; 8 nucleotides agree with TRBD2. CDR3 length: 14 residues. Per the germline V gene, CDR1 is MGHDK and CDR2 is SYGVNS. CDR3 DNA: TGTGCCAGCAGCCCCCCACGCGGGGGGCCGGGGTTGCACTTC. Amino acid sequence: CASSPPRGGPGLHF.

The V gene is TRBV11-2, the J gene TRBJ2-1; TRBD2 matches at 12 bases. V was pared by 5 bases and J by 2 bases, with 4 bases of the junction left unmatched. CDR3 length: 16 residues. Germline V gene data show CDR1 as SGHAT and CDR2 as FQNNGV. In DNA form, the CDR3 reads TGTGCCAGCAGCCCTCTAGCGGGGGGGGCCTACAATGAGCAGTTCTTC. Its translation: CASSPLAGGAYNEQFF.

The chain recombines TRBV28 with TRBJ1-2; no firm D call. This CDR3 is built from 13 residues. Germline loops: CDR1 MDHEN, CDR2 SYDVKM. The germline V and J ends were trimmed by 7 bases and 8 bases, with 17 bases remaining between them. The CDR3, as DNA: TGTGCCAGCACCCCGGGTGGGTTGGACGGCTACACCTTC. Protein product: CASTPGGLDGYTF.

The chain couples TRBV7-2 to TRBJ2-6, with TRBD2 matching over 10 bases. Germline lookup yields CDR1 SGHTA and CDR2 FQGNSA. CDR3 size: 14 residues. Unmatched junction bases numbered 11, after V lost 8 bases and J lost 13 bases. The CDR3 DNA sequence: TGTGCCAGCCCTTCAGCGGGGGGGCAAGGGGTCCTGACTTTC. Encoded protein: CASPSAGGQGVLTF.

The V call is TRBV4-3, the J call TRBJ2-7; possibly TRBD2 for D (5 bases). From germline, CDR1 is LGHNA and CDR2 YSLEER. The CDR3 spans 12 residues. V was clipped by 3 bases and J by 8 bases, with 11 bases between them. The CDR3 protein is CASSQLGDKQYF. The CDR3 DNA reads TGCGCCAGCAGCCAGCTCGGGGATAAGCAGTACTTC.

The rearrangement uses TRBV27 and TRBJ1-5; 7 bases align to TRBD1. This CDR3 has 13 amino acids. Germline CDR1 reads MNHEY; CDR2 reads SMNVEV (reference sequence). The V and J ends lost 8 bases and 2 bases, in that order; junction bases with no gene match: 3. The CDR3, as DNA: TGTGCCAGCGGAGGGACAGGCAATCAGCCCCAGCATTTT. Translated, it gives CASGGTGNQPQHF.

This chain links TRBV7-8 with TRBJ2-3; D is unresolved. CDR1 SGHVS and CDR2 FQNEAQ come from the germline V gene. This CDR3 spans 18 amino acids. The ends were cut back, 0 bases at V and 1 base at J, with 17 bases in the middle. The CDR3 DNA reads as TGTGCCAGCAGCTTAGCCCCCAGTAGTGGGGTAGGCACAGATACGCAGTATTTT. It codes for CASSLAPSSGVGTDTQYF.